The rows below give T cell receptor beta chains drawn from one sample of a study of T cell repertoires in cytomegalovirus infection. Each CDR3 protein is one row after TCRdb ran MiXCR on the reads. Of 150,000 or so distinct CDR3 sequences in the sample, less than 25% were seen once. The antigens for these receptors are not known. The starting material was CD8+ T cells from cultured PBMCs, obtained from culture after CMV antigen stimulation. Source of these receptors: a human donor in good health (CMV status not recorded). Some clones in this sample may be carry-over from other donors' samples. CDR3s include the opening cysteine and the closing phenylalanine or tryptophan. A D gene is named only where the DNA matches it firmly. Size tells how often a clone was seen (once, few, many) or the class of an expanded clone, and some rows leave it out.

clone size | J gene | V gene | D gene | CDR3 protein | CDR3 DNA
once | TRBJ1-1 | TRBV7-6 | . | CASSLPGRPDNEAFF | TGTGCCAGCAGCTTACCGGGGCGGCCAGATAATGAAGCTTTCTTT
many | TRBJ1-5 | TRBV6-2/TRBV6-3 | TRBD1 | CASSPGTGERQPQHF | TGTGCCAGCAGTCCCGGGACAGGGGAGAGACAGCCCCAGCATTTT
. | TRBJ1-4 | TRBV4-1 | TRBD1 | CASSQEGNRGTNEKLFF | TGCGCCAGCAGCCAAGAGGGGAACAGGGGGACTAATGAAAAACTGTTTTTT
. | TRBJ1-5 | TRBV7-8 | . | CASSSRQEGSQPQHF | TGTGCCAGCAGCTCCCGACAGGAGGGAAGCCAGCCCCAGCATTTT
few | TRBJ1-2 | TRBV6-5 | . | CASSLSPGTPKWGYTF | TGTGCCAGCAGTCTATCCCCTGGGACTCCTAAGTGGGGCTACACCTTC
. | TRBJ2-1 | TRBV11-2 | TRBD2 | CASSSWRGGFSYNEQFF | TGTGCCAGCAGCTCATGGCGGGGGGGATTCTCCTACAATGAGCAGTTCTTC
. | TRBJ1-2 | TRBV2 | TRBD1 | CASRTGDGYTF | TGTGCCAGCCGGACAGGGGATGGCTACACCTTC
. | TRBJ1-1 | TRBV7-6 | . | CASSHLEGANTEAFF | TGTGCCAGCAGCCATTTGGAAGGGGCGAACACTGAAGCTTTCTTT
. | TRBJ2-2 | TRBV19 | . | CASTAGTGELFF | TGTGCCAGTACCGCAGGGACCGGGGAGCTGTTTTTT
. | TRBJ2-5 | TRBV7-3 | TRBD1 | CASSSTGGNGETQYF | TGTGCCAGCAGCTCCACAGGGGGCAACGGAGAGACCCAGTACTTC
few | TRBJ2-1 | TRBV2 | . | CASRNRYEQFF | TGTGCCAGCAGAAACAGGTATGAGCAGTTCTTC
once | TRBJ2-1 | TRBV19 | . | CASSPTLTYNEQFF | TGTGCCAGTAGTCCCACCCTTACCTACAATGAGCAGTTCTTC
few | TRBJ1-4 | TRBV28 | . | CASSWSLRELFF | TGTGCCAGCAGTTGGTCGCTCAGGGAACTGTTTTTT
. | TRBJ1-5 | TRBV7-6 | TRBD1 | CASSLALSDRGDQPQHF | TGTGCCAGCAGCTTAGCGCTAAGTGACAGGGGGGATCAGCCCCAGCATTTT
medium-sized | TRBJ1-4 | TRBV7-8 | . | CASTLQGREEKLFF | TGTGCCAGCACCCTACAGGGTCGGGAAGAAAAACTGTTTTTT
. | TRBJ2-1 | TRBV27 | TRBD1 | CASSPRDREANEQFF | TGTGCCAGCAGTCCCCGGGACAGGGAGGCCAATGAGCAGTTCTTC
few | TRBJ1-5 | TRBV12-5 | . | CASGLDSNQPQHF | TGTGCTAGTGGTTTGGACAGCAATCAGCCCCAGCATTTT
. | TRBJ1-1 | TRBV12-3/TRBV12-4 | . | CASTDSWKAFF | TGTGCCAGCACCGACAGTTGGAAAGCTTTCTTT
few | TRBJ1-5 | TRBV7-6 | . | CASSSHRSPQPQHF | TGTGCCAGCAGCTCCCACAGATCCCCTCAGCCCCAGCATTTT
. | TRBJ2-3 | TRBV2 | . | CASSFPGASTDTQYF | TGTGCCAGCAGTTTCCCGGGGGCAAGCACAGATACGCAGTATTTT
few | TRBJ1-5 | TRBV4-3 | . | CASSHIGYNQPQHF | TGCGCCAGCAGCCATATAGGGTATAATCAGCCCCAGCATTTT
few | TRBJ1-2 | TRBV5-6 | . | CASSLRIFNYGYTF | TGTGCCAGCAGCTTGAGGATCTTTAACTATGGCTACACCTTC
few | TRBJ1-1 | TRBV2 | . | CASSAGWDDRNTEAFF | TGTGCCAGCAGCGCCGGGTGGGATGATAGGAACACTGAAGCTTTCTTT
. | TRBJ2-7 | TRBV7-9 | TRBD1 | CASRGGQAYEQYF | TGTGCCAGCAGGGGCGGACAGGCCTACGAGCAGTACTTC
. | TRBJ2-5 | TRBV6-1 | . | CASSEREARPREETQYF | TGTGCCAGCAGTGAGAGGGAAGCTCGGCCCCGGGAAGAGACCCAGTACTTC
. | TRBJ1-1 | TRBV7-3 | TRBD1 | CASSPTGALTTSEAFF | TGTGCCAGCAGCCCTACAGGGGCCCTTACTACATCCGAAGCTTTCTTT
. | TRBJ2-7 | TRBV12-3/TRBV12-4 | . | CASSLTGPTYEQYF | TGTGCCAGCAGTTTAACGGGGCCCACCTACGAGCAGTACTTC
few | TRBJ2-5 | TRBV6-2/TRBV6-3 | . | CASISLLVQETQYF | TGTGCCAGCATCTCCCTGCTAGTCCAAGAGACCCAGTACTTC
. | TRBJ1-1 | TRBV7-8 | TRBD1 | CASSLKGAEGAFF | TGTGCCAGCAGTCTAAAGGGGGCCGAGGGTGCTTTCTTT
. | TRBJ2-2 | TRBV6-1 | TRBD2 | CASSETSGGRGGELFF | TGTGCCAGCAGTGAAACTAGCGGAGGCCGGGGCGGGGAGCTGTTTTTT
. | TRBJ1-1 | TRBV12-3/TRBV12-4 | . | CASSWDPGVEAFF | TGTGCCAGCAGTTGGGACCCGGGGGTGGAAGCTTTCTTT
few | TRBJ2-3 | TRBV4-1 | TRBD1 | CASSRESTGIGTDTQYF | TGCGCCAGCAGCCGAGAATCGACAGGGATTGGCACAGATACGCAGTATTTT
few | TRBJ1-6 | TRBV6-1 | . | CASSGGGPNSPLHF | TGTGCCAGCAGTGGTGGGGGGCCGAATTCACCCCTCCACTTT
few | TRBJ1-5 | TRBV4-1 | . | CASSQDGGRNQPQHF | TGCGCCAGCAGCCAAGATGGGGGGCGCAATCAGCCCCAGCATTTT
. | TRBJ2-7 | TRBV2 | TRBD1 | CASRNRGQEQYF | TGTGCCAGCAGGAACAGGGGGCAAGAGCAGTACTTC
. | TRBJ2-1 | TRBV6-5 | . | CASSYSRAMEQFF | TGTGCCAGCAGTTACTCGCGTGCCATGGAGCAGTTCTTC
few | TRBJ1-4 | TRBV11-2 | . | CASSPRHVPQKLFF | TGTGCCAGCAGCCCTAGACACGTTCCGCAAAAACTGTTTTTT
few | TRBJ1-3 | TRBV4-1 | TRBD1 | CASSQASGTGGSGNTIYF | TGCGCCAGCAGCCAAGCCTCCGGGACAGGAGGCTCTGGAAACACCATATATTTT
many | TRBJ1-1 | TRBV7-8 | . | CASSLAGNTEAFF | TGTGCCAGCAGCTTAGCAGGGAACACTGAAGCTTTCTTT
. | TRBJ2-5 | TRBV15 | . | CATSTDRGYQETQYF | TGTGCCACCAGCACGGATCGGGGGTACCAAGAGACCCAGTACTTC
. | TRBJ2-7 | TRBV7-6 | . | CASSLPGHYEQYF | TGTGCCAGCAGCTTACCTGGGCACTACGAGCAGTACTTC
. | TRBJ2-1 | TRBV4-1 | . | CASSHPRGYNEQFF | TGCGCCAGCAGCCACCCCAGGGGCTACAATGAGCAGTTCTTC
. | TRBJ1-1 | TRBV12-3/TRBV12-4 | . | CASSSPDVNTEAFF | TGTGCCAGCAGTTCCCCGGACGTGAACACTGAAGCTTTCTTT